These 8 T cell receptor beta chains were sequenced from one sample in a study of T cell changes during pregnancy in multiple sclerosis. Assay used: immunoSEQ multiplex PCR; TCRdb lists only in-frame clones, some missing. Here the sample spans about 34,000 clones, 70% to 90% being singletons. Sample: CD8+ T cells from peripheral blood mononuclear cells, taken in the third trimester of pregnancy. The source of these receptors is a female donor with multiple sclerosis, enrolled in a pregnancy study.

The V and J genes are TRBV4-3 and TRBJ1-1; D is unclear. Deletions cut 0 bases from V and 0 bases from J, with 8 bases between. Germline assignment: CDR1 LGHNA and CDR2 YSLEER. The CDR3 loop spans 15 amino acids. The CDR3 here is CASSQDPGMNTEAFF. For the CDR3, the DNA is TGCGCCAGCAGCCAAGATCCAGGAATGAACACTGAAGCTTTCTTT.

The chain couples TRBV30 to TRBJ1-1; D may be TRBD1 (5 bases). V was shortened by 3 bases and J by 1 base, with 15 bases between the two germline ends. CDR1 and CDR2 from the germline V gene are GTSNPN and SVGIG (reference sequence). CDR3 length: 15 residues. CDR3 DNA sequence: TGTGCCTGGAGCGGGGGGGACTTGGGGAACACTGAAGCTTTCTTT. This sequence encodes CAWSGGDLGNTEAFF.

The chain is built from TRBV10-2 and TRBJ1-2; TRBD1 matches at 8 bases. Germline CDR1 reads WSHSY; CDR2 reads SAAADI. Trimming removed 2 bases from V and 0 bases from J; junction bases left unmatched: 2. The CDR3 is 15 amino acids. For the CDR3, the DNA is TGCGCCAGCAGTGAGCAGGGGGCCTCTAACTATGGCTACACCTTC. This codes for CASSEQGASNYGYTF.

The chain's CDR3 is CASSGGGEQYF. CDR3 DNA sequence: TGCGCCAGCTCAGGGGGCGGCGAGCAGTACTTC. The chain joins TRBV4-1 to TRBJ2-7; 8 nucleotides agree with TRBD1. Trimming removed 8 bases from V and 6 bases from J; junction bases left unmatched: 3. The CDR3 loop spans 11 amino acids. Germline values: CDR1 MGHRA, CDR2 YSYEKL.

The chain's CDR3 is CASSGGTSQLWEQYF. The CDR3, as DNA: TGTGCCAGCAGCGGGGGGACTAGCCAGCTATGGGAGCAGTACTTC. The chain joins TRBV16 to TRBJ2-7, with 9 bases lining up with TRBD2. V lost 5 bases, J lost 7 bases, and 12 bases stayed unmatched. The germline V gene has CDR1 KGHSY and CDR2 FQNENV. The CDR3 spans 15 residues. The variable domain in full, completed from reference TRBV16 and TRBJ2-7, reads GEEVAQTPKHLVRGEGQKAKLYCAPIKGHSYVFWYQQVLKNEFKFLISFQNENVFDETGMPKERFSAKCLPNSPCSLEIQATKLEDSAVYFCASSGGTSQLWEQYFGPGTRLTVT.

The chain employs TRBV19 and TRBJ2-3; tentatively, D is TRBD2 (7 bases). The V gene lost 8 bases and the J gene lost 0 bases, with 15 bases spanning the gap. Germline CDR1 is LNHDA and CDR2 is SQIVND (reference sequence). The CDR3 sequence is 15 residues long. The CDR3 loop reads CASRPGGRSTDTQYF. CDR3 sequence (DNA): TGTGCCAGTCGGCCCGGGGGGCGGAGCACAGATACGCAGTATTTT.

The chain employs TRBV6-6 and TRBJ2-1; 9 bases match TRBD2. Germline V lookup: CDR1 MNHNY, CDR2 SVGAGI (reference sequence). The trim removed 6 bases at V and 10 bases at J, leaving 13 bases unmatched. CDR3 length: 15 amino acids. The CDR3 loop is CASRHLERGAQEQFF. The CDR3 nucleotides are TGTGCCAGCAGGCATTTGGAGCGGGGGGCTCAGGAGCAGTTCTTC.

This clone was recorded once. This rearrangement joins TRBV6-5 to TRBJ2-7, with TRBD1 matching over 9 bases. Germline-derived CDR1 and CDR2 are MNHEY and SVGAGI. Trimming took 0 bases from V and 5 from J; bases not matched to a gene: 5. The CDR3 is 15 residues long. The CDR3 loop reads CASSYSTGGWDEQYF. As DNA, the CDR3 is TGTGCCAGCAGTTACTCGACAGGGGGTTGGGACGAGCAGTACTTC.